This note documents a single T cell receptor (beta chain) sequence. This sample was taken from a study of control samples from healthy donors and cancer patients. TCRdb's copy holds only in-frame clones and misses some; the assay was immunoSEQ multiplex PCR. The top ten clones hold roughly 9.4% of a sample with 100,000 to 150,000 clones, roughly 90% of them seen once. The CDR3 contains 15 residues. J lost 5 bases, V lost 0 bases, and 6 bases had no gene match. CDR1 and CDR2 from the germline V gene are LGHNT and FRNRAP. The material sequenced was blood. This chain uses TRBV12-5 with TRBJ1-2; TRBD1 matches 7 bases. This clonotype originated in a young man in good health. The CDR3 loop is CASGLVPGGRYGYTF. The CDR3 DNA reads TGTGCTAGTGGTTTGGTCCCAGGGGGTCGGTATGGCTACACCTTC.